The T cell receptor beta chain under discussion was sequenced for a study of CD8 T cells in Susac syndrome. CDR3 length: 15 residues. V dropped 0 bases and J dropped 0 bases, with 6 bases sitting between them. Germline V gene lookup returns CDR1 SGHTA and CDR2 FQGTGA. RNA in amounts of roughly 0.5 to 1 ug was reverse transcribed with random hexamers. Amplification of TCR beta CDR3 spanned 54 Vbeta and 13 Jbeta via immunoSEQ multiplex PCR. TCRdb analysed the immunoSEQ multiplex PCR reads with MiXCR anew, one entry per CDR3 protein. This sample has more than 200,000 distinct CDR3 sequences, with roughly 93% found just once. This clonotype occurred a few times. Sequencing of TCR beta, carried out with a high-throughput approach, was applied to CD8+ and CD4+ T cells from the blood.

V and J are TRBV7-3 and TRBJ2-1; a weak D match, TRBD1 (5 bases). The sequence came from a human donor with multiple sclerosis. Specimen: CD4+ T cells from PBMCs. In DNA form, the CDR3 reads TGTGCCAGCAGCTTAACAGGGGACTCCTACAATGAGCAGTTCTTC. This codes for CASSLTGDSYNEQFF.